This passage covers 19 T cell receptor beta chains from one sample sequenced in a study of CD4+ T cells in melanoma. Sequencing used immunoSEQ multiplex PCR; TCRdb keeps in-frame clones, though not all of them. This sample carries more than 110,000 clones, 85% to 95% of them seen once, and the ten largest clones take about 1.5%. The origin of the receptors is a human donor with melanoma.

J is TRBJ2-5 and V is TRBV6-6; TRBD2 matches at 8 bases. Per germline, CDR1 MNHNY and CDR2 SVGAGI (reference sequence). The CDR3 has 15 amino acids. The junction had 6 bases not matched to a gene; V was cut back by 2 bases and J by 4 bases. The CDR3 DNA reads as TGTGCCAGCAGTTACGAGGGGACTAGTCGAGAGACCCAGTACTTC. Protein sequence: CASSYEGTSRETQYF.

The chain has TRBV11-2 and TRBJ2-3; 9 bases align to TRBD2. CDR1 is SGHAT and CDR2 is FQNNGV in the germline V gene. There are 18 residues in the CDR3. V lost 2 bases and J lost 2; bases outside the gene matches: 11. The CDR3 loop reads CASSLHPPGGGATDTQYF. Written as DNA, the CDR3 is TGTGCCAGCAGCTTACACCCCCCGGGCGGGGGGGCCACAGATACGCAGTATTTT.

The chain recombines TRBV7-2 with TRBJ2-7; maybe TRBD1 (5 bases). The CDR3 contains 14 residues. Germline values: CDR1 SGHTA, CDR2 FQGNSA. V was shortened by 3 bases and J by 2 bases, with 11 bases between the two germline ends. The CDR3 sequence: CASSFGAGTYEQYF. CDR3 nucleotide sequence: TGTGCCAGCAGCTTCGGTGCAGGGACCTACGAGCAGTACTTC.

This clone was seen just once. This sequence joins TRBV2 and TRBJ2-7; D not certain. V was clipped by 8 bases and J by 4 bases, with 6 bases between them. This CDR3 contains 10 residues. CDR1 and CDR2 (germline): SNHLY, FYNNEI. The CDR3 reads CASGTYEQYF. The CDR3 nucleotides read TGTGCCAGCGGAACTTACGAGCAGTACTTC.

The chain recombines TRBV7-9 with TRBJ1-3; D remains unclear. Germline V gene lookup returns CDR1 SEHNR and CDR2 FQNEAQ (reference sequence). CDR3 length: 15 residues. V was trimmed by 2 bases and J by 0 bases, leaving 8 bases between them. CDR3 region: CASSLLGFSGNTIYF. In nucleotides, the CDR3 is TGTGCCAGCAGCTTACTTGGGTTCTCTGGAAACACCATATATTTT.

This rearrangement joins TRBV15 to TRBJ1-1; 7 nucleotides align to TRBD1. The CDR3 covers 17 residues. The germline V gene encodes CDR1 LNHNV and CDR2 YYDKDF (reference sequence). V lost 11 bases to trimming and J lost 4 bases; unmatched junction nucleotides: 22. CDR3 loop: CAALPGQSLNRGTEAFF. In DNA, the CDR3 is TGTGCCGCGTTACCGGGACAGTCATTAAACCGGGGCACTGAAGCTTTCTTT.

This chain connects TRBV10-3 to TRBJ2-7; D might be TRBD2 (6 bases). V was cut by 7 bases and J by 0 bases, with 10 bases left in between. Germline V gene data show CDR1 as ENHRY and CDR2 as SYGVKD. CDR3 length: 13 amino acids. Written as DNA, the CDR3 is TGTGCCATCAATGCGGGGAGCTCCTACGAGCAGTACTTC. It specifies CAINAGSSYEQYF.

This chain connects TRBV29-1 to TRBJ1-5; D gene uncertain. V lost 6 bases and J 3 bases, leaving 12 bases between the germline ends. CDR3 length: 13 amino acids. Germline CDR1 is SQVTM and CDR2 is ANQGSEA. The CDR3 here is CSVRGGLNQPQHF. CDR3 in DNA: TGCAGCGTACGGGGAGGGCTCAATCAGCCCCAGCATTTT.

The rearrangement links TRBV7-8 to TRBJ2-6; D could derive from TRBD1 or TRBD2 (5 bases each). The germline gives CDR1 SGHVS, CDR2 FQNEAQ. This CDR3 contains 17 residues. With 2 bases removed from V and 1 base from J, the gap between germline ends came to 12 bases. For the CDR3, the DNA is TGTGCCAGCAGCTTACGAGGGGTCGCATCTGGGGCCAACGTCCTGACTTTC. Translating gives CASSLRGVASGANVLTF.

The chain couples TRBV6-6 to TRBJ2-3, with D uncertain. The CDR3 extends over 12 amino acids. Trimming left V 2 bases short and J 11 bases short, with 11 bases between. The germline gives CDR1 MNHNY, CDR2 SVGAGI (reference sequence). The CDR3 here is CASSYRTTEQYF. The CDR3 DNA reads TGTGCCAGCAGTTACCGGACGACGGAGCAGTATTTT.

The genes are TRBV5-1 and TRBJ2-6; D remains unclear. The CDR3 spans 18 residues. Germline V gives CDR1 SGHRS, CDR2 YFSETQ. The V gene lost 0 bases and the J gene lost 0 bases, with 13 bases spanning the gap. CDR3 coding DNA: TGCGCCAGCAGCTTGGACGCTATTCGTCGCTCTGGGGCCAACGTCCTGACTTTC. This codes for CASSLDAIRRSGANVLTF.

CDR3: CASSSPTGGATNEKLFF. The DNA for the CDR3 is TGTGCCAGCAGCTCACCGACAGGGGGAGCAACTAATGAAAAACTGTTTTTT. The V and J genes are TRBV7-9 and TRBJ1-4; 9 bases agree with TRBD1. The CDR3 has 17 residues. V was clipped by 4 bases and J by 0 bases; unmatched bases: 6. Germline lookup yields CDR1 SEHNR and CDR2 FQNEAQ (reference sequence).

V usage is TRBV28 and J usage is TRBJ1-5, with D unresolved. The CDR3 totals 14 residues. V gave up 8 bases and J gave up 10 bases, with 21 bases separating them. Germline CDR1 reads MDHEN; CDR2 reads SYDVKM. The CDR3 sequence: CASAALRFVTPQHF. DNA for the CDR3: TGTGCCAGCGCCGCTCTCCGGTTTGTTACCCCCCAGCATTTT.

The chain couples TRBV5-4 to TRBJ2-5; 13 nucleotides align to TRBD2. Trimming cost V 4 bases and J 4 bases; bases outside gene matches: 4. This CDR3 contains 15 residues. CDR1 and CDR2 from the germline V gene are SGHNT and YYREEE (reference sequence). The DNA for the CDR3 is TGTGCCAGCAGCCAGAGGACTAGCGGGGGAGAGACCCAGTACTTC. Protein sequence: CASSQRTSGGETQYF.

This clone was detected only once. CDR3 region: CASSTRGTIRSEAFF. CDR3 DNA sequence: TGTGCCAGCAGCACCCGCGGGACAATTAGGTCTGAAGCTTTCTTT. This sequence joins TRBV7-2 and TRBJ1-1, with TRBD1 as a possible D gene (6 bases). Trimming left V 5 bases short and J 6 bases short, with 19 bases between. This CDR3 contains 15 residues. CDR1 SGHTA and CDR2 FQGNSA come from the germline V gene.

DNA of the CDR3: TGTGCCAGCAGCGTTCGGCAGGGGGAAGGTGAGACCCAGTACTTC. Translation: CASSVRQGEGETQYF. The J gene is TRBJ2-5, the V gene TRBV9, with TRBD1 identical over 7 bases. The CDR3 is 15 residues long. The J segment lost 5 bases and the V segment lost 2 bases, leaving 9 bases of the junction unmatched. Germline-derived CDR1 and CDR2 are SGDLS and YYNGEE. Full variable domain (missing parts from reference TRBV9 and TRBJ2-5): DSGVTQTPKHLITATGQRVTLRCSPRSGDLSVYWYQQSLDQGLQFLIQYYNGEERAKGNILERFSAQQFPDLHSELNLSSLELGDSALYFCASSVRQGEGETQYFGPGTRLLVL.

CDR3 region: CASSPLLGNGNTIYF. CDR3 DNA: TGTGCCAGCTCACCCCTCTTGGGGAATGGAAACACCATATATTTT. The chain joins TRBV18 to TRBJ1-3; D is ambiguous. The CDR3 runs to 15 residues. The germline V gene encodes CDR1 KGHSH and CDR2 LQKENI. V was shortened by 3 bases and J by 3 bases, with 12 bases between the two germline ends.

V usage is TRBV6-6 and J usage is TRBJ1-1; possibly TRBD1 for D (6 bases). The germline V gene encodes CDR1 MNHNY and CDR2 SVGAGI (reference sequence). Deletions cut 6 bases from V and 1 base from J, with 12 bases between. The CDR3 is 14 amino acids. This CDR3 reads CASRTIQGNTEAFF. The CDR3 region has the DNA TGTGCCAGCAGAACAATACAGGGGAACACTGAAGCTTTCTTT.

The CDR3 DNA is TGTGCCAGCAGTCCTGGCTCCCAAGAGACCCAGTACTTC. Protein sequence: CASSPGSQETQYF. The chain combines TRBV5-4 with TRBJ2-5, with D unresolved. The CDR3 is made up of 13 amino acids. Between the trimmed V and J ends, which lost 5 bases and 1 base, there was a span of 9 bases. Looked up from germline, CDR1 is SGHNT and CDR2 is YYREEE (reference sequence).